One sample yielded the 26 T cell receptor beta chains listed below, sequenced in a study of cytomegalovirus exposure and HLA in healthy donors. Primers for the PCR totalled 60 Vbeta and 13 Jbeta. TCRdb's copy holds only in-frame clones and misses some; the assay was immunoSEQ multiplex PCR. The repertoire holds roughly 170,000 clones, approximately 80% seen once, with around 0.8% in the top ten. Sequenced material: PBMCs. Receptors originate from a woman aged 18-35 years in good health and CMV-seronegative.

The gene calls are TRBV5-6 and TRBJ1-2, with TRBD1 identical over 9 bases. Germline V gene sequence: CDR1 SGHDT, CDR2 YYEEEE. J was trimmed by 4 bases and V by 4 bases; bases with no gene match: 2. The length of the CDR3 is 13 residues. CDR3 region: CASSEDRGYGYTF. The CDR3 coding sequence is TGTGCCAGCAGCGAGGACAGGGGCTATGGCTACACCTTC.

This rearrangement joins TRBV11-3 to TRBJ2-7, with 10 bases lining up with TRBD1. CDR3 length: 16 residues. V lost 7 bases, J lost 2 bases, and 11 bases stayed unmatched. CDR1 and CDR2 from the germline V gene are SGHNT and YENEEA. The CDR3 sequence: CASTLSWDRGAYEQYF. DNA for the CDR3: TGTGCCAGCACCTTGTCCTGGGACAGGGGAGCCTACGAGCAGTACTTC. The complete variable domain, with remaining parts taken from reference TRBV11-3 and TRBJ2-7, reads EAGVVQSPRYKIIEKKQPVAFWCNPISGHNTLYWYLQNLGQGPELLIRYENEEAVDDSQLPKDRFSAERLKGVDSTLKIQPAELGDSAVYLCASTLSWDRGAYEQYFGPGTRLTVT.

The rearrangement links TRBV5-4 to TRBJ2-2, with D perhaps matching TRBD1 (6 bases). This CDR3 is built from 18 residues. The V end lost 7 bases, the J end lost 3 bases, and 25 bases lay between the germline ends. Germline CDR1 and CDR2: SGHNT and YYREEE (reference sequence). The CDR3 loop is CASGPQGPASRDTGELFF. Here the CDR3 DNA reads TGTGCCAGCGGACCACAGGGTCCCGCCTCCCGAGACACCGGGGAGCTGTTTTTT.

This clone was counted once. The same CDR3 is also encoded by other DNA sequences in this sample. The chain joins TRBV19 to TRBJ2-5; D is unclear. V was shortened by 3 bases and J by 5 bases, with 4 bases between the two germline ends. Germline CDR1 and CDR2: LNHDA and SQIVND (reference sequence). The CDR3 is made up of 11 amino acids. CDR3 residues: CASSIRETQYF. CDR3 DNA sequence: TGTGCCAGTAGTATCCGGGAGACCCAGTACTTC.

There are a few counts of this clone. The rearrangement uses TRBV18 and TRBJ2-7; D uncertain. This CDR3 is 15 amino acids long. Germline lookup yields CDR1 KGHSH and CDR2 LQKENI. The V gene lost 2 bases and the J gene lost 0 bases, with 11 bases spanning the gap. DNA for the CDR3: TGTGCCAGCTCACCAATGGTGACATTCTCCTACGAGCAGTACTTC. Amino acid sequence: CASSPMVTFSYEQYF. Filled out from reference TRBV18 and TRBJ2-7, the complete variable domain reads NAGVMQNPRHLVRRRGQEARLRCSPMKGHSHVYWYRQLPEEGLKFMVYLQKENIIDESGMPKERFSAEFPKEGPSILRIQQVVRGDSAAYFCASSPMVTFSYEQYFGPGTRLTVT.

This rearrangement joins TRBV7-2 to TRBJ2-5; the D is unclear. The V gene's germline CDR1 is SGHTA and CDR2 FQGNSA. The germline V and J ends were trimmed by 1 base and 2 bases, with 8 bases remaining between them. The CDR3 covers 14 residues. The CDR3 bases are TGTGCCAGCAGCTTAGGTGGCCAGCAAGAGACCCAGTACTTC. It yields the protein CASSLGGQQETQYF.

The V gene is TRBV6-1, the J gene TRBJ2-2; D may be TRBD1 (6 bases). CDR1 and CDR2 from the germline V gene are MNHNS and SASEGT. The CDR3 runs to 14 residues. Trimming stripped 6 bases from V and 4 bases from J, with 12 bases between. The CDR3 DNA reads TGTGCCAGCAGCAGACAGGAATTCACCGGGGAGCTGTTTTTT. Its translation: CASSRQEFTGELFF.

This chain connects TRBV7-2 to TRBJ2-5; 12 nucleotides align to TRBD1. Germline CDR1 reads SGHTA; CDR2 reads FQGNSA. Trimming at V came to 3 bases and at J to 5 bases, leaving 7 bases not matched to a gene. This CDR3 region has 16 residues. The CDR3 is CASSLIGTGGLETQYF. Written as DNA, the CDR3 is TGTGCCAGCAGCTTGATAGGGACAGGGGGCCTTGAGACCCAGTACTTC.

This chain uses TRBV27 with TRBJ2-5; unclear D gene. The CDR3 is made up of 13 amino acids. Trimming pared 5 bases from V and 0 bases from J, leaving 7 bases between. Per the germline V gene, CDR1 is MNHEY and CDR2 is SMNVEV (reference sequence). For the CDR3, the DNA is TGTGCCAGCAGTGTTCGGTACCAAGAGACCCAGTACTTC. Its protein is CASSVRYQETQYF.

This clone was observed a few times. The chain carries TRBV7-9 and TRBJ1-2, with a possible D match to TRBD1 (5 bases). V lost 3 bases, J lost 0 bases, and 17 bases lay in between. The CDR3 extends over 17 amino acids. Germline CDR1 SEHNR, CDR2 FQNEAQ (reference sequence). The CDR3 DNA reads as TGTGCCAGCAGCTTCCCCTTTTCGACAGAAGCTAACTATGGCTACACCTTC. Protein product: CASSFPFSTEANYGYTF.

V gene TRBV29-1 combines with J gene TRBJ1-1; the D gene is possibly TRBD1 (5 bases). V was shortened by 3 bases and J by 1 base, with 12 bases between the two germline ends. Germline CDR1 SQVTM, CDR2 ANQGSEA. The CDR3 is made up of 14 amino acids. In DNA, the CDR3 is TGCAGCGTTGAGAGCAGGGCAGGGAACACTGAAGCTTTCTTT. Protein product: CSVESRAGNTEAFF.

V usage is TRBV2 and J usage is TRBJ1-5; D ambiguous. V shed 3 bases and J shed 4 bases, with 10 bases lying between them. CDR1 and CDR2 from the germline V gene are SNHLY and FYNNEI. The CDR3 runs 14 residues. CDR3 sequence reads: CASSDFQSNQPQHF. CDR3 sequence (DNA): TGTGCCAGCAGTGACTTTCAGTCTAATCAGCCCCAGCATTTT.

This chain connects TRBV5-1 to TRBJ2-2; TRBD2 aligns across 8 bases. From germline, CDR1 is SGHRS and CDR2 YFSETQ. The J segment lost 4 bases and the V segment lost 0 bases, leaving 2 bases of the junction unmatched. The CDR3 runs to 15 residues. The CDR3 loop reads CASSLGTSRTGELFF. DNA for the CDR3: TGCGCCAGCAGCTTGGGGACTAGCCGCACCGGGGAGCTGTTTTTT.

The genes are TRBV5-1 and TRBJ2-7, with TRBD1 matching over 7 bases. Germline assignment: CDR1 SGHRS and CDR2 YFSETQ. V was pared by 1 base and J by 2 bases, with 3 bases of the junction left unmatched. The CDR3 has 14 residues. CDR3 residues: CASSLWDRPYEQYF. In DNA, the CDR3 is TGCGCCAGCAGCTTGTGGGACAGACCCTACGAGCAGTACTTC.

The chain uses TRBV15 and TRBJ2-5; TRBD1 matches at 9 bases. Germline V gene lookup returns CDR1 LNHNV and CDR2 YYDKDF (reference sequence). Trimming removed 5 bases from V and 5 bases from J; junction bases left unmatched: 6. The CDR3 has 14 amino acids. Here the CDR3 reads CATSGQGWGETQYF. Written as DNA, the CDR3 is TGTGCCACCAGCGGACAGGGGTGGGGGGAGACCCAGTACTTC.

The genes are TRBV7-8 and TRBJ2-7; 9 positions agree with TRBD2. Germline lookup yields CDR1 SGHVS and CDR2 FQNEAQ. V shed 1 base, J shed 2 bases, and the junction held 0 bases outside the gene matches. The CDR3 is made up of 14 amino acids. CDR3 DNA: TGTGCCAGCAGCTTAGTAGCGGGGGCCTACGAGCAGTACTTC. This gives the protein CASSLVAGAYEQYF.

This sequence joins TRBV30 and TRBJ2-5; D is ambiguous. The ends were cut back, 4 bases at V and 2 bases at J, with 8 bases in the middle. CDR3 length: 12 residues. Germline V gene data show CDR1 as GTSNPN and CDR2 as SVGIG (reference sequence). The CDR3 sequence: CAWNRVQETQYF. For the CDR3, the DNA is TGTGCCTGGAATCGGGTTCAAGAGACCCAGTACTTC.

This clone was observed a few times. This chain joins TRBV10-1 and TRBJ1-1; D is ambiguous. The V end lost 7 bases, the J end lost 1 base, and 13 bases lay between the germline ends. Looked up from germline, CDR1 is WNHNN and CDR2 is SYGVQD (reference sequence). This CDR3 is built from 14 residues. The CDR3 is CASTGPGGNTEAFF. For the CDR3, the DNA is TGCGCCAGCACCGGGCCTGGAGGGAACACTGAAGCTTTCTTT.

This chain connects TRBV4-1 to TRBJ1-3; the D gene is possibly TRBD1 (5 bases). The V and J ends lost 3 bases and 3 bases respectively, with 12 bases between them. CDR1 and CDR2 from the germline V gene are MGHRA and YSYEKL. The CDR3 runs 15 residues. CDR3 in DNA: TGCGCCAGCAGCCACGGGCCAGGGATTGGAAACACCATATATTTT. Translated, it gives CASSHGPGIGNTIYF.

The CDR3 DNA follows: TGTGCCGGACGGGATTTTCCCACAGATACGCAGTATTTT. Its translation: CAGRDFPTDTQYF. J is TRBJ2-3 and V is TRBV2; possibly TRBD2 for D (5 bases). The germline CDR1 and CDR2 sequences are SNHLY and FYNNEI. CDR3 size: 13 residues. Trimming removed 11 bases at V and 2 bases at J, with 14 bases between.

The chain uses TRBV12-5 and TRBJ1-2, with no clear D. The V gene's germline CDR1 is LGHNT and CDR2 FRNRAP. The CDR3 length is 15 residues. Trimming pared 2 bases from V and 8 bases from J, leaving 18 bases between. The CDR3 DNA reads as TGTGCTAGTGGTTTGATGGAGATTACTTACGGAGGCTACACCTTC. Translating gives CASGLMEITYGGYTF.

This chain links TRBV29-1 with TRBJ2-5; weak D call: TRBD1 (5 bases). The CDR3 extends over 12 amino acids. CDR1 is SQVTM, CDR2 ANQGSEA, per germline. V lost 3 bases to trimming and J lost 4 bases, with 9 bases between them. The CDR3 bases are TGCAGCGTTGATCCAGGGCGAGAGACCCAGTACTTC. Its translation is CSVDPGRETQYF.

A note on this clone: Its ends do not fully match the called genes, so a read error is possible. At the DNA level, this CDR3 is encoded by other sequences in the same sample as well. The rearrangement uses TRBV2 and TRBJ2-4; 11 bases agree with TRBD2. The V gene's germline CDR1 is SNHLY and CDR2 FYNNEI. The CDR3 spans 20 residues. The CDR3 here is CASSDLTSGGQLLAKNIQYF. The CDR3 nucleotides read TGTGCCAGTAGTGACTTAACTAGCGGGGGCCAATTACTAGCCAAAAACATTCAGTACTTC.

The chain is built from TRBV28 and TRBJ2-5, with 8 positions matching TRBD2. The J call could be wrong; TRBJ2-7 is a better fit for the DNA end. CDR3 length: 14 amino acids. Germline V CDR1 and CDR2: MDHEN, SYDVKM. This CDR3 is CASRRAGESYEQYF. The CDR3 nucleotides are TGTGCCAGCAGAAGAGCGGGAGAAAGCTACGAGCAGTACTTC.

The chain uses TRBV5-1 and TRBJ2-3; D gene ambiguous. There are 14 residues in the CDR3. Trimming shortened V by 5 bases and J by 2 bases, and 12 bases separated the two germline ends. Per germline, CDR1 SGHRS and CDR2 YFSETQ. The CDR3 spells CASSLMRSTDTQYF. CDR3 nucleotide sequence: TGCGCCAGCAGTTTGATGAGATCCACAGATACGCAGTATTTT.

This clone has just a few counts. This sequence joins TRBV9 and TRBJ2-7, with 8 bases aligning to TRBD2. Looked up from germline, CDR1 is SGDLS and CDR2 is YYNGEE. This CDR3 spans 15 amino acids. V was clipped by 2 bases and J by 4 bases; unmatched bases: 8. The CDR3 spells CASSVSPGLEYEQYF. Written as DNA, the CDR3 is TGTGCCAGCAGCGTGTCCCCGGGACTAGAATACGAGCAGTACTTC.